Below, one T cell receptor beta chain is given with its context. The antigen is not known. Profiling relied on immunoSEQ multiplex PCR, and the TCRdb table lists in-frame clones only, not all of them. The table includes approximately 350,000 clones, around 86% detected once. This specimen comes from a study of Ad26.COV2.S vaccination and SARS-CoV-2 variants. About the study: In the study, Ad26.COV2.S was injected intramuscularly once, or twice 56 days apart.

J was trimmed by 1 base and V by 2 bases; bases with no gene match: 9. Germline V CDR1 and CDR2: SGHDT, YYEEEE. This CDR3 is built from 18 residues. Specified treatment: some 19 received Ad26.COV2.S at low or high dose, single or two shots; five or six received placebo; per-sample allocation not given. The investigators took samples on day 63 after the first vaccine or placebo injection. Whole-study findings and limits: From the TCR breadth and depth analyses, total T cell responses may have been underestimated. After vaccination, reports described spike-specific CD8+ and CD4+ T cell responses as showing substantial breadth. People who got the vaccine had more spike-specific TCR breadth than people who got placebo.

The chain joins TRBV5-6 to TRBJ2-6; TRBD1 aligns across 7 bases. Sequencing was performed on peripheral blood, taken in a trial of Ad26.COV2.S vaccine versus placebo. The TCR comes from a person aged 18 to 65 who received the Ad26.COV2.S COVID-19 vaccine or a placebo. The CDR3 is CASSFIRQGSSGANVLTF. The CDR3 DNA reads as TGTGCCAGCAGCTTTATCCGACAGGGAAGTTCTGGGGCCAACGTCCTGACTTTC.